This TCR beta chain was sequenced during a study of blood T cell repertoires in COVID-19. Study information: Nucleic acid was either cDNA or gDNA, and it came from T cells, B-cell-depleted T cells, or PBMCs.

The cohort comprised adults aged 18 to 89 years residing in about two dozen US areas. Germline V gives CDR1 MNHNS, CDR2 SASEGT. CDR3 size: 13 residues. Trimming removed 5 bases from V and 4 bases from J, with 12 bases in between. Authors' methods: Using reference gene primer amplification, nucleated cell counts were estimated. Data came from immunoSEQ multiplex PCR; TCRdb stores just in-frame clones and leaves some out. The D gene and trimming were derived from the DNA, and the V and J assignments and clone size from that table. This repertoire shows under 300,000 clones, roughly 84% found once; its top ten account for 5% to 7.5%.

The TCR originated in a woman aged 45-59 years who had been exposed to COVID-19. The rearrangement links TRBV6-1 to TRBJ2-7; D is unresolved. Sequencing was performed on PBMCs or T cells enriched from blood (not recorded which). CDR3 in amino acids: CASSSPPLYEQYF. CDR3 DNA: TGTGCCAGCAGTTCCCCCCCCCTGTACGAGCAGTACTTC.